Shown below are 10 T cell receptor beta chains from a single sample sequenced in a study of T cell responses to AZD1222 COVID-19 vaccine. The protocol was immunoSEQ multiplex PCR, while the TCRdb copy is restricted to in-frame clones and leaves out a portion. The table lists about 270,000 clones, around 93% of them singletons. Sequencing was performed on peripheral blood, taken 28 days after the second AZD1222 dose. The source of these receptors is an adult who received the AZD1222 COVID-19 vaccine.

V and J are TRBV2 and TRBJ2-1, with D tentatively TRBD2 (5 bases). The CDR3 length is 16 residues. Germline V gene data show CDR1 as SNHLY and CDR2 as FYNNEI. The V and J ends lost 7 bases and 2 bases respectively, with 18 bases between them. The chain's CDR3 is CASTQGRRLPYNEQFF. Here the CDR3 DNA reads TGTGCCAGCACCCAAGGACGGCGACTACCCTACAATGAGCAGTTCTTC.

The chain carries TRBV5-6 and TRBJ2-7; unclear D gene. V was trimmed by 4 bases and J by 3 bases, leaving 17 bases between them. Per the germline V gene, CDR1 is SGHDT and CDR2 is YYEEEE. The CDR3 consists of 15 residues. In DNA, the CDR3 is TGTGCCAGCAGCCGTTCCAAGGCGTGGAGCTACGAGCAGTACTTC. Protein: CASSRSKAWSYEQYF.

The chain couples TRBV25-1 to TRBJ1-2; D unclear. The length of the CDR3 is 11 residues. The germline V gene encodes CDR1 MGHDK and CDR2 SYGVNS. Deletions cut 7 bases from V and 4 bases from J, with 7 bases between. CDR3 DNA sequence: TGTGCCAGCACCGATAGCTATGGCTACACCTTC. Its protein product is CASTDSYGYTF.

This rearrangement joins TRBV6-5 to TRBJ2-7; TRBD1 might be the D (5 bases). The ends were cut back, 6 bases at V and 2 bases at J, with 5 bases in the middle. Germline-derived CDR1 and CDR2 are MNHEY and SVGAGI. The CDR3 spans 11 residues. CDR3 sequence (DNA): TGTGCCAGCAGGACAGCCTACGAGCAGTACTTC. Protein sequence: CASRTAYEQYF.

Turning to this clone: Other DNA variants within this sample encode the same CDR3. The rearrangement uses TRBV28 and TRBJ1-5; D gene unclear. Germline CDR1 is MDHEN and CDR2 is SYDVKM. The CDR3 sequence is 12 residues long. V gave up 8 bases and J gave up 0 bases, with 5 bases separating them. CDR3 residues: CASWGSNQPQHF. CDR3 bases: TGTGCCAGCTGGGGTAGCAATCAGCCCCAGCATTTT.

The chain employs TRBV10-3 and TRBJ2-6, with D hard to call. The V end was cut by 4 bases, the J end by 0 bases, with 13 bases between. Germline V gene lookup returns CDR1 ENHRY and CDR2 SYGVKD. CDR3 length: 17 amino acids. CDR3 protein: CAISVKSLDSGANVLTF. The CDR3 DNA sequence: TGTGCCATCAGTGTAAAGAGCCTTGACTCTGGGGCCAACGTCCTGACTTTC.

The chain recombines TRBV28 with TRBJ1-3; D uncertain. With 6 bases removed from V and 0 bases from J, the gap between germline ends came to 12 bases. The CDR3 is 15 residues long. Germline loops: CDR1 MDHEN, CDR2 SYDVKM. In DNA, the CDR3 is TGTGCCAGCAGCTTTTCGGTGTTCTCTGGAAACACCATATATTTT. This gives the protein CASSFSVFSGNTIYF. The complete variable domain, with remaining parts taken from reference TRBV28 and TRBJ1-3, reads DVKVTQSSRYLVKRTGEKVFLECVQDMDHENMFWYRQDPGLGLRLIYFSYDVKMKEKGDIPEGYSVSREKKERFSLILESASTNQTSMYLCASSFSVFSGNTIYFGEGSWLTVV.

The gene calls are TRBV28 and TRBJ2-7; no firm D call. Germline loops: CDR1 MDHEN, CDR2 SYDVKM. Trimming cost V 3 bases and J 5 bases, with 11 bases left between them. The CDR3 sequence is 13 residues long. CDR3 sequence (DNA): TGTGCCAGCAGTTTTTTCCTAAGCCACGAGCAGTACTTC. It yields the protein CASSFFLSHEQYF.

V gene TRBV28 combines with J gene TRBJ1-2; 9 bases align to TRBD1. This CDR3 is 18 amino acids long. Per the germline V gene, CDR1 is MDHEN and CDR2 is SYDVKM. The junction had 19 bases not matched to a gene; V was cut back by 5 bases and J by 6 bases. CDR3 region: CASSLPGTGSLVNHGYTF. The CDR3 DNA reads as TGTGCCAGCAGTCTCCCCGGGACAGGGAGCCTAGTGAACCATGGCTACACCTTC.

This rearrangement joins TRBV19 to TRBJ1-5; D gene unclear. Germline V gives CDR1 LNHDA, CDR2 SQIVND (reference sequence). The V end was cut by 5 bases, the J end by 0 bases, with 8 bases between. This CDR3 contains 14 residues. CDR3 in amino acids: CASSYPYSNQPQHF. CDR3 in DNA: TGTGCCAGTAGTTACCCTTATAGCAATCAGCCCCAGCATTTT.